The sequence of this T cell receptor beta chain was determined in a study of T cell repertoires in ileal Crohn's disease (dated by TCRdb to between 2018 and 2021). Turning to the overall study: The median duration of disease was approximately 8.5 years, and at the time of surgery around 35% of patients were active smokers. The study sequenced about 180 mucosal samples from 57 patients, taken at several locations on the surgical specimen and at postoperative endoscopy. The study was conducted in parallel with a multicentre cohort that was designed to identify predictors of early endoscopic recurrence following ileocolonic resection. Neoterminal ileum biopsies obtained at postoperative colonoscopy were designated as M6 samples. TCR repertoire analysis was performed in just over 55 Crohn's disease patients drawn from a prospective multicentre cohort. Surgery was performed for a complication in all patients, with stricturing disease in approximately 60% and penetrating disease in around 40%. About half of the patients received postoperative therapy: some 12 received thiopurines and 18 received anti-TNF agents. Endoscopic postoperative recurrence was defined by a Rutgeerts score above i0. Study-wide conclusions, independent of this receptor: A significantly higher proportion of clonal expansions was observed in active smokers at surgery than in non-smokers (about 25% vs 18%, p=0.02). Postoperative endoscopy timing varied within the first year after surgery, with a median delay of roughly seven months. Compared with CD4 T cells, sorted CD8 T cells contained more high-frequency clones, which suggests that the mucosal expansions were mostly CD8. Only a subgroup of patients, of unstated size, had mucosal CD4 and CD8 T cells sorted and sequenced. Higher high-frequency clone percentages at surgery were associated with endoscopic recurrence; all patients with clonality above 26.8% (18/57) had recurrence.

The sample's time point, from its label and the paper: neoterminal ileum biopsy at postoperative endoscopy, about 6 months after surgery. Adults with ileal or ileocolonic Crohn's disease and an indication for ileocolonic resection were eligible for inclusion. Whole ileal mucosal biopsies were kept frozen at -80 degrees C prior to DNA extraction. Genomic DNA was extracted from frozen whole biopsies with a TRizol-based method and quantified on a NanoDrop 2000 spectrophotometer. For commercial TCRB immunosequencing, around 0.5 micrograms of biopsy DNA were submitted for each sample. CDR3 regions were amplified from genomic DNA by Adaptive Biotechnology using a two-step, amplification bias-controlled multiplex PCR. The first PCR used primers for every V and J gene segment; the second PCR added barcodes and Illumina adapters. CDR3 libraries were sequenced using an Illumina instrument. As for how the authors treated the data: The analysis drew on both the pipelines supplied by the vendor and custom analysis of the raw data in R/Bioconductor running R version 3.3.0. Clonality, which ranges from 0 to 1, was calculated as the inverse of the normalised Shannon entropy across all productive clones. High-frequency clones were defined as the share of the repertoire occupied by the top 100 clones, with only clones passing a 95% confidence test being retained. Repertoire diversity was measured with the Simpson index, and overlap between samples was measured with the Morisita-Horn index. The table comes from immuneACCESS by way of TCRdb, which keeps in-frame sequences with V and J called. Part of the clones is missing from these tables; in studies checked, under half for an unresolved V gene and the rest for unknown reasons. V, J and clone size are those of that table, while D and trimming were read from the DNA. This sample comprises about 62,000 clones, approximately 88% of them detected only once. The ten largest clones capture over 2% of the sample.

From the cysteine through the phenylalanine, the CDR3 covers 13 amino acids. Only the CDR3 DNA is retained, 39 bases long and in frame from the first base. Between the V and J ends, shortened by 6 bases and 9 bases respectively, the junction contains 15 bases. As encoded in the germline V gene, CDR1 is KGHSH while CDR2 is LQKENI. Details on this clone: Its antigen is currently not known. No qualities accompany the bases; no much larger clone lies one base away.

This chain joins TRBV18 to TRBJ2-1; a tentative D match to TRBD1 spans 5 bases. The sequencing sample was made of ileal tissue. The clonotype was recovered from an adult with Crohn's disease. The bases are TGTGCCAGCTCTAAGCGAAGGGGCGGTGAGCAGTTCTTC. Translation gives CASSKRRGGEQFF.